This T cell receptor (beta chain) is drawn from a study of blood T cell repertoires in COVID-19. Recruitment covered about 25 US areas and drew participants whose ages spanned roughly 18 to 100 years. Self-reported history from a screening survey and questionnaire set each donor's cohort. Looked up from germline, CDR1 is SGHRS and CDR2 is YFSETQ. V was clipped by 5 bases and J by 0 bases, with 11 bases between them. This CDR3 has 14 amino acids. This clone appeared a few times. The repertoire was sequenced with immunoSEQ multiplex PCR; TCRdb's copy has only in-frame clones and lacks some. The sample has a few hundred thousand clones, 80% seen once.

Sequencing used PBMCs or T cells enriched from blood (not recorded which). The receptor was isolated from a man aged 25-45 years with acute COVID-19. This chain links TRBV5-1 with TRBJ1-1; no clear D. The CDR3 coding sequence is TGCGCCAGCAGGAGTGAGGTCATGAACACTGAAGCTTTCTTT. It encodes CASRSEVMNTEAFF.